Shown below are 25 T cell receptor beta chains from a single sample sequenced in a study of blood T cell repertoires in COVID-19. Repertoires were generated with immunoSEQ multiplex PCR, while TCRdb's copy carries only in-frame clones and drops some. The sample holds 80,000 or so clones, 65% to 90% seen once. Material: peripheral blood. These receptors were collected from a human donor in a cohort sampled during active COVID-19.

The chain carries TRBV5-1 and TRBJ2-7; 8 nucleotides line up with TRBD1. The CDR3 is made up of 16 amino acids. After removal of 4 bases from V and 3 bases from J, the junction contained 12 bases not matched to a gene. Germline CDR1 is SGHRS and CDR2 is YFSETQ. DNA for the CDR3: TGCGCCAGCAGCCAGATCGTCACAGGGGGAAGCTACGAGCAGTACTTC. It is translated as CASSQIVTGGSYEQYF.

The chain joins TRBV3-1 (or the pseudogene TRBV3-2) to TRBJ1-3; D unclear. Germline V lookup: CDR1 LGHDT, CDR2 YNNKEL (reference sequence). Trimming cost V 6 bases and J 1 base, with 16 bases left between them. The CDR3 contains 16 residues. Here the CDR3 DNA reads TGTGCCAGCAGGGCAACAGTCTCGGGATCTGGAAACACCATATATTTT. Encoded protein: CASRATVSGSGNTIYF.

The CDR3 coding sequence is TGCGCCAGCAGTGAGATAGCGGGTGGTTACAATGAGCAGTTCTTC. Translation gives CASSEIAGGYNEQFF. The chain uses TRBV10-2 and TRBJ2-1, with 7 bases matching TRBD2. Germline V gives CDR1 WSHSY, CDR2 SAAADI. This CDR3 is built from 15 residues. With V trimmed by 2 bases and J by 4 bases, 5 bases remained unmatched.

The chain uses TRBV3-1 (or the pseudogene TRBV3-2) and TRBJ1-3; maybe TRBD1 (5 bases). Germline-derived CDR1 and CDR2 are LGHDT and YNNKEL (reference sequence). The V end was cut by 9 bases, the J end by 0 bases, with 9 bases between. The length of the CDR3 is 13 residues. The chain's CDR3 is CASDGGSGNTIYF. As DNA, the CDR3 is TGTGCCAGTGACGGGGGCTCTGGAAACACCATATATTTT.

The count of this clone is one. CDR3 nucleotides: TGTGCCAGCAGCCGGCTAGCGGGGTACAATGAGCAGTTCTTC. Translation gives CASSRLAGYNEQFF. This chain uses TRBV7-3 with TRBJ2-1, with 9 nucleotides matching TRBD2. Germline CDR1 is SGHTA and CDR2 is FQGTGA. The junction had 3 bases not matched to a gene; V was cut back by 5 bases and J by 4 bases. The CDR3 is 14 residues long.

The chain uses TRBV12-3 or TRBV12-4 and TRBJ2-7; D possibly corresponds to TRBD1 (6 bases). The V end was cut by 3 bases, the J end by 4 bases, with 7 bases between. This CDR3 spans 12 amino acids. CDR3 residues: CASSFRGYEQYF. DNA of the CDR3: TGTGCCAGCAGTTTTAGGGGGTACGAGCAGTACTTC.

This clone was observed a few times. The rearrangement uses TRBV5-1 and TRBJ2-7; TRBD2 agrees at 15 bases. Germline assignment: CDR1 SGHRS and CDR2 YFSETQ. Trimming took 3 bases from V and 5 from J; bases not matched to a gene: 15. This CDR3 spans 19 amino acids. This chain's CDR3 is CASSWPAGLAGGPKDEQYF. The CDR3 DNA follows: TGCGCCAGCAGCTGGCCAGCAGGACTAGCGGGAGGGCCGAAGGACGAGCAGTACTTC. Filled out from reference TRBV5-1 and TRBJ2-7, the complete variable domain reads KAGVTQTPRYLIKTRGQQVTLSCSPISGHRSVSWYQQTPGQGLQFLFEYFSETQRNKGNFPGRFSGRQFSNSRSEMNVSTLELGDSALYLCASSWPAGLAGGPKDEQYFGPGTRLTVT.

This clone was observed a few times. The J gene is TRBJ2-7, the V gene TRBV27; possible D gene TRBD1, 6 bases. This CDR3 is 14 amino acids long. Trimming pared 1 base from V and 2 bases from J, leaving 9 bases between. Germline V CDR1 and CDR2: MNHEY, SMNVEV (reference sequence). CDR3 sequence: CASSLLGQTYEQYF. CDR3 in DNA: TGTGCCAGCAGTTTATTGGGACAAACCTACGAGCAGTACTTC.

The gene calls are TRBV7-6 and TRBJ2-1, with D perhaps TRBD1 (5 bases). The CDR3 loop spans 14 amino acids. Germline values: CDR1 SGHVS, CDR2 FNYEAQ. V was shortened by 5 bases and J by 0 bases, with 8 bases between the two germline ends. The CDR3 DNA follows: TGTGCCAGCAGCCCGACAGTCTCCTACAATGAGCAGTTCTTC. Translated: CASSPTVSYNEQFF.

The V and J genes are TRBV21-1 and TRBJ2-4; the table's D call, TRBD2, was not checked against the DNA. TRBV21-1 is an annotated pseudogene. This CDR3 is 17 amino acids long. This chain's CDR3 is CASTGLAGHRPKNIQYF. The CDR3 bases are TGTGCCAGCACGGGACTAGCGGGACACCGACCCAAAAACATTCAGTACTTC.

This clone was counted only a few times. DNA of the CDR3: TGTGCCAGCAGTAAGGACAGGCTCGACCAGCCCCAGCATTTT. Translation: CASSKDRLDQPQHF. This chain links TRBV6-5 with TRBJ1-5, with 7 bases aligning to TRBD1. The CDR3 is made up of 14 amino acids. V dropped 5 bases and J dropped 7; count of bases not matched to a gene: 8. In germline, CDR1 is MNHEY, CDR2 SVGAGI.

V gene TRBV10-1 combines with J gene TRBJ1-2; unclear D gene. Trimming left V 7 bases short and J 0 bases short, with 6 bases between. CDR3 length: 12 amino acids. Germline loops: CDR1 WNHNN, CDR2 SYGVQD (reference sequence). This chain's CDR3 is CASTVPNYGYTF. Here the CDR3 DNA reads TGCGCCAGCACGGTTCCTAACTATGGCTACACCTTC.

V gene TRBV28 combines with J gene TRBJ2-5; D possibly corresponds to TRBD1 (6 bases). This CDR3 region has 14 residues. The V and J ends lost 0 bases and 2 bases respectively, with 7 bases between them. CDR1 is MDHEN, CDR2 SYDVKM, per germline. CDR3 sequence (DNA): TGTGCCAGCAGTTTATGGGACAGACAAGAGACCCAGTACTTC. It yields the protein CASSLWDRQETQYF.

This chain connects TRBV11-3 to TRBJ1-1, with a weak D call TRBD1 (6 bases). Looked up from germline, CDR1 is SGHNT and CDR2 is YENEEA. V shed 4 bases and J shed 4 bases, with 19 bases lying between them. This CDR3 region has 16 residues. The CDR3 loop reads CASSYTGGGRTTEAFF. The CDR3, as DNA: TGTGCCAGCAGCTACACTGGGGGGGGGCGGACCACTGAAGCTTTCTTT.

V gene TRBV19 combines with J gene TRBJ2-7; 8 nucleotides match TRBD1. CDR3 length: 14 amino acids. The V gene end was trimmed by 5 bases and the J gene end by 3 bases; junction bases not matched to a gene: 6. Germline V CDR1 and CDR2: LNHDA, SQIVND (reference sequence). The CDR3 DNA follows: TGTGCCAGTAGTCAATGGGGACAGGACTACGAGCAGTACTTC. Amino acid sequence: CASSQWGQDYEQYF.

The rearrangement links TRBV14 to TRBJ1-4; D uncertain. Trimming shortened V by 4 bases and J by 3 bases, and 12 bases separated the two germline ends. The CDR3 has 15 residues. CDR1 SGHDN and CDR2 FVKESK come from the germline V gene. The CDR3 nucleotides read TGTGCCAGCAGCCCCCCGGGGTTGGCTAATGAAAAACTGTTTTTT. This gives the protein CASSPPGLANEKLFF.

This clone was observed once. The chain uses TRBV5-4 and TRBJ2-5, with a weak D call TRBD2 (5 bases). The CDR3 runs 13 residues. Trimming shortened V by 2 bases and J by 2 bases, and 7 bases separated the two germline ends. Germline CDR1 SGHNT, CDR2 YYREEE (reference sequence). The CDR3 region has the DNA TGTGCCAGCAGCTTAGCGGCGCAAGAGACCCAGTACTTC. Amino acids: CASSLAAQETQYF.

This rearrangement joins TRBV9 to TRBJ2-2; 8 bases agree with TRBD2. CDR1 and CDR2 from the germline V gene are SGDLS and YYNGEE. This CDR3 contains 15 residues. Losses at the gene ends were 0 bases for V and 3 bases for J; bases not matched to a gene: 1. Written as DNA, the CDR3 is TGTGCCAGCAGCGTAGCGGGAGGGGACACCGGGGAGCTGTTTTTT. Translation: CASSVAGGDTGELFF.

This clone was detected a few times. V usage is TRBV29-1 and J usage is TRBJ2-2, with 11 bases aligning to TRBD2. CDR3 length: 14 amino acids. The V gene's germline CDR1 is SQVTM and CDR2 ANQGSEA. The ends lost 6 bases at V and 0 bases at J; junction bases unmatched: 0. The DNA of the CDR3 is TGCAGCGTGGGACTAGCGGCGAACACCGGGGAGCTGTTTTTT. Translating gives CSVGLAANTGELFF.

The rearrangement links TRBV19 to TRBJ2-2; 9 nucleotides match TRBD2. The junction had 7 bases not matched to a gene; V was cut back by 2 bases and J by 3 bases. The CDR3 runs 17 residues. Germline V gives CDR1 LNHDA, CDR2 SQIVND (reference sequence). The CDR3 DNA follows: TGTGCCAGTAGTATACCCGTGCTAGCGGGGTACACCGGGGAGCTGTTTTTT. Its translation: CASSIPVLAGYTGELFF.

The rearrangement uses TRBV28 and TRBJ2-3; TRBD1 is a possible D gene (6 bases). CDR3 length: 14 amino acids. Germline V lookup: CDR1 MDHEN, CDR2 SYDVKM. The ends were cut back, 10 bases at V and 0 bases at J, with 14 bases in the middle. The CDR3 sequence: CAILQGPSTDTQYF. Here the CDR3 DNA reads TGTGCCATCCTACAGGGCCCTAGCACAGATACGCAGTATTTT.

This chain uses TRBV6-2 or TRBV6-3 with TRBJ2-1; 8 bases line up with TRBD2. The V gene end was trimmed by 2 bases and the J gene end by 7 bases; junction bases not matched to a gene: 10. CDR1 is MNHEY, CDR2 SVGEGT, per germline. This CDR3 spans 16 amino acids. The CDR3, as DNA: TGTGCCAGCAGTTACGGTCGCGGGGGGCTCATTAATGAGCAGTTCTTC. This codes for CASSYGRGGLINEQFF.

This clone was detected only once. V gene TRBV4-1 combines with J gene TRBJ2-2; D might be TRBD2 (5 bases). The V end was cut by 4 bases, the J end by 4 bases, with 28 bases between. The CDR3 has 20 amino acids. Germline V lookup: CDR1 MGHRA, CDR2 YSYEKL. The DNA of the CDR3 is TGCGCCAGCAGCCTAGATGCATCCACCTCCGGTAGCGCCTCCACCGGGGAGCTGTTTTTT. Its protein is CASSLDASTSGSASTGELFF.

This chain joins TRBV4-2 and TRBJ1-1, with a weak D call TRBD1 (5 bases). The CDR3 is 13 residues long. V was trimmed by 1 base and J by 4 bases, leaving 7 bases between them. Germline V gene lookup returns CDR1 LGHNA and CDR2 YNFKEQ. In DNA, the CDR3 is TGTGCCAGCAGCCAAGTTAGGGGCACTGAAGCTTTCTTT. It yields the protein CASSQVRGTEAFF.

The chain carries TRBV11-2 and TRBJ2-1, with TRBD1 matching over 8 bases. This CDR3 contains 15 residues. Germline CDR1 SGHAT, CDR2 FQNNGV. Trimming at V came to 5 bases and at J to 0 bases, leaving 3 bases not matched to a gene. The CDR3 is CASSLDRDSYNEQFF. The CDR3 nucleotides are TGTGCCAGCAGCCTGGACAGGGACTCCTACAATGAGCAGTTCTTC.